These 8 T cell receptor beta chains were sequenced from one sample in a study of early T cells in non-severe SARS-CoV-2 infection. TCRdb independently ran MiXCR on the 5' RACE reads; one entry per CDR3 protein. The table records tens of thousands of distinct CDR3 sequences, approximately 5.9% of them present only once. This specimen was whole blood, taken at baseline. All receptors derive from an adult who was a healthcare worker with PCR-confirmed SARS-CoV-2 infection or an uninfected control (not recorded which).

Regarding this clonotype: A much larger clone is a single base away; this may be a read error. This chain connects TRBV9 to TRBJ2-2; tentatively, D is TRBD2 (8 bases). CDR3 length: 18 residues. CDR1 is SGDLS, CDR2 YYNGEE, per germline. CDR3 protein: CASSPRRDSGSRTEELFF. The DNA of the CDR3 is TGTGCCAGCAGCCCCCGTCGGGACAGCGGGAGTCGGACCGAGGAGCTGTTTTTT.

This clonotype was observed a few times. The V call is TRBV29-1, the J call TRBJ2-5; no reliable D call. The CDR3 spans 12 residues. V lost 1 base and J 4 bases, leaving 7 bases between the germline ends. Germline CDR1 SQVTM, CDR2 ANQGSEA. CDR3 bases: TGCAGCGTTGAAGGAGGTGGAGAGACCCAGTACTTC. This encodes CSVEGGGETQYF. The complete variable domain, with remaining parts taken from reference TRBV29-1 and TRBJ2-5, reads SAVISQKPSRDICQRGTSLTIQCQVDSQVTMMFWYRQQPGQSLTLIATANQGSEATYESGFVIDKFPISRPNLTFSTLTVSNMSPEDSSIYLCSVEGGGETQYFGPGTRLLVL.

Many counts were recorded for this clonotype. The chain uses TRBV24-1 and TRBJ2-1; TRBD2 matches at 7 bases. Looked up from germline, CDR1 is KGHDR and CDR2 is SFDVKD. The V segment lost 8 bases and the J segment 7 bases; nucleotides outside the gene matches: 13. CDR3 length: 15 amino acids. For the CDR3, the DNA is TGTGCCACCAAGGGCTTGGGGGAGGGGCGTAATGAGCAGTTCTTC. Its protein is CATKGLGEGRNEQFF.

The rearrangement links TRBV14 to TRBJ2-1, with TRBD2 matching over 9 bases. CDR3 length: 15 residues. Unmatched junction bases numbered 5, after V lost 4 bases and J lost 4 bases. Germline V gene sequence: CDR1 SGHDN, CDR2 FVKESK. CDR3 sequence: CASSRRTSEYNEQFF. DNA for the CDR3: TGTGCCAGCAGCCGGAGGACTAGCGAGTACAATGAGCAGTTCTTC.

In its sample, this clonotype was seen a few times. The chain recombines TRBV12-3 or TRBV12-4 with TRBJ2-2; TRBD2 matches 10 bases. The CDR3 is made up of 18 amino acids. J gave up 5 bases and V 6 bases, and 15 bases lay outside the gene matches. CDR3 region: CASSPDRSSGRGTGELFF. The DNA of the CDR3 is TGTGCCAGCAGCCCGGACAGGTCCAGCGGGAGGGGTACCGGGGAGCTGTTTTTT.

Many counts were recorded for this clonotype. V usage is TRBV28 and J usage is TRBJ1-5; 7 positions agree with TRBD1. Trimming cost V 4 bases and J 1 base; bases outside gene matches: 7. This CDR3 comprises 16 residues. Germline V lookup: CDR1 MDHEN, CDR2 SYDVKM. CDR3 protein: CASSSLLRGSNQPQHF. For the CDR3, the DNA is TGTGCCAGCAGTTCATTACTCAGGGGGAGCAATCAGCCCCAGCATTTT.

This clonotype was observed a handful of times. This rearrangement joins TRBV29-1 to TRBJ2-2; 9 positions match TRBD1. CDR1 SQVTM and CDR2 ANQGSEA come from the germline V gene. The length of the CDR3 is 19 residues. Unmatched junction bases numbered 18, after V lost 2 bases and J lost 5 bases. The CDR3 loop reads CSVEKPGQGGSATTGELFF. The CDR3 region has the DNA TGCAGCGTTGAAAAACCGGGACAGGGAGGTTCGGCTACTACCGGGGAGCTGTTTTTT.

This clonotype has ten or more counts. This chain uses TRBV18 with TRBJ1-1; TRBD1 might be the D (5 bases). CDR1 and CDR2 (germline): KGHSH, LQKENI. This CDR3 comprises 15 residues. V lost 3 bases to trimming and J lost 1 base, with 12 bases between them. The DNA of the CDR3 is TGTGCCAGCTCACCTCGGCCAGGGACGAACACTGAAGCTTTCTTT. Translating gives CASSPRPGTNTEAFF.